What follows are 27 T cell receptor beta chains derived from one specimen sequenced in a study of cytomegalovirus exposure and HLA in healthy donors. This table comes from immunoSEQ multiplex PCR, and its TCRdb copy is limited to in-frame clones, with some not included. The sample holds 150,000 to 180,000 clones; about 86% are singletons and the top ten take approximately 20%. The sequenced sample consisted of PBMCs. Receptors originate from a man aged 18 to 30 in good health and CMV-seropositive.

The CDR3 sequence: CSVAGTGGSEAFF. As DNA, the CDR3 is TGCAGCGTAGCCGGGACAGGGGGTTCTGAAGCTTTCTTT. The chain joins TRBV29-1 to TRBJ1-1, with 11 positions matching TRBD1. The CDR3 is 13 amino acids. CDR1 is SQVTM and CDR2 is ANQGSEA in the germline V gene. J was trimmed by 6 bases and V by 6 bases; bases with no gene match: 6.

The rearrangement uses TRBV29-1 and TRBJ1-1; D unresolved. Looked up from germline, CDR1 is SQVTM and CDR2 is ANQGSEA. The V gene lost 6 bases and the J gene lost 5 bases, with 10 bases spanning the gap. This CDR3 contains 11 residues. The CDR3: CSVPRGTEAFF. The CDR3 nucleotides read TGCAGCGTCCCTCGCGGGACTGAAGCTTTCTTT.

The rearrangement uses TRBV5-5 and TRBJ1-3; possibly TRBD1 for D (6 bases). CDR3 length: 15 amino acids. V shed 4 bases and J shed 4 bases, with 15 bases lying between them. The germline CDR1 and CDR2 sequences are SGHKS and YYEKEE (reference sequence). The CDR3 protein is CASSRLGAEGNTIYF. The CDR3 DNA sequence: TGTGCCAGCAGCCGGCTGGGGGCCGAGGGAAACACCATATATTTT.

The chain carries TRBV4-3 and TRBJ2-3; the D gene is possibly TRBD1 (6 bases). Germline V CDR1 and CDR2: LGHNA, YSLEER. The CDR3 is 15 residues long. V dropped 6 bases and J dropped 0 bases, with 13 bases sitting between them. CDR3 nucleotides: TGCGCCAGCAGAGGTGGGACACAGAGCACAGATACGCAGTATTTT. It translates to CASRGGTQSTDTQYF.

This chain connects TRBV9 to TRBJ1-2, with no clear D. V was shortened by 7 bases and J by 8 bases, with 18 bases between the two germline ends. This CDR3 comprises 13 residues. Germline values: CDR1 SGDLS, CDR2 YYNGEE. CDR3 nucleotides: TGTGCCAGCGGCCCGGGAGCGGAGGAGGGCTACACCTTC. It specifies CASGPGAEEGYTF. The variable domain in full, completed from reference TRBV9 and TRBJ1-2, reads DSGVTQTPKHLITATGQRVTLRCSPRSGDLSVYWYQQSLDQGLQFLIQYYNGEERAKGNILERFSAQQFPDLHSELNLSSLELGDSALYFCASGPGAEEGYTFGSGTRLTVV.

The chain is built from TRBV7-6 and TRBJ1-6; no firm D call. V was trimmed by 5 bases and J by 3 bases, leaving 5 bases between them. There are 13 residues in the CDR3. Per the germline V gene, CDR1 is SGHVS and CDR2 is FNYEAQ. In DNA form, the CDR3 reads TGTGCCAGCAGCGTCTACTATAATTCACCCCTCCACTTT. Encoded protein: CASSVYYNSPLHF.

The chain links TRBV19 to TRBJ2-6; D not resolved. Germline V gene sequence: CDR1 LNHDA, CDR2 SQIVND (reference sequence). The V and J ends lost 3 bases and 0 bases respectively, with 12 bases between them. The CDR3 contains 17 residues. CDR3 region: CASSIYASGSGANVLTF. The CDR3, as DNA: TGTGCCAGTAGTATCTACGCTTCGGGCTCTGGGGCCAACGTCCTGACTTTC.

The chain links TRBV30 to TRBJ1-5; D is unresolved. The V and J ends lost 2 bases and 0 bases respectively, with 5 bases between them. Germline loops: CDR1 GTSNPN, CDR2 SVGIG (reference sequence). The CDR3 consists of 13 residues. CDR3 sequence reads: CAWSFSSNQPQHF. The CDR3 DNA follows: TGTGCCTGGAGTTTCAGTAGCAATCAGCCCCAGCATTTT.

The genes are TRBV7-2 and TRBJ2-3, with D perhaps TRBD2 (5 bases). This CDR3 comprises 14 residues. Between the trimmed V and J ends, which lost 1 base and 4 bases, there was a span of 9 bases. CDR1 and CDR2 from the germline V gene are SGHTA and FQGNSA. The CDR3 sequence: CASSLESDSDTQYF. The CDR3 region has the DNA TGTGCCAGCAGCTTAGAATCGGACTCAGATACGCAGTATTTT. The variable domain in full, completed from reference TRBV7-2 and TRBJ2-3, reads GAGVSQSPSNKVTEKGKDVELRCDPISGHTALYWYRQSLGQGLEFLIYFQGNSAPDKSGLPSDRFSAERTGGSVSTLTIQRTQQEDSAVYLCASSLESDSDTQYFGPGTRLTVL.

The chain combines TRBV14 with TRBJ2-3; possible D gene TRBD2, 6 bases. The germline V gene has CDR1 SGHDN and CDR2 FVKESK. V was pared by 6 bases and J by 2 bases, with 15 bases between. This CDR3 has 15 amino acids. The CDR3 DNA follows: TGTGCCAGCAGTCGCACGGGACTCATCACAGATACGCAGTATTTT. Its protein is CASSRTGLITDTQYF.

This clone was found once. This chain connects TRBV4-3 to TRBJ2-1; TRBD2 matches at 13 bases. Germline CDR1 LGHNA, CDR2 YSLEER. The CDR3 loop spans 15 amino acids. The junction had 3 bases not matched to a gene; V was cut back by 4 bases and J by 6 bases. The CDR3 region has the DNA TGCGCCAGCAGCCTACTAGCGGGGGGGCTCAATGAGCAGTTCTTC. It translates to CASSLLAGGLNEQFF.

This chain uses TRBV6-5 with TRBJ1-3; D remains unclear. This CDR3 region has 14 residues. Per germline, CDR1 MNHEY and CDR2 SVGAGI. V was pared by 2 bases and J by 2 bases, with 7 bases between. The CDR3 protein is CASSYGGAGNTIYF. The CDR3 DNA reads TGTGCCAGCAGTTACGGTGGAGCTGGAAACACCATATATTTT.

The rearrangement links TRBV5-8 to TRBJ2-1, with 10 positions matching TRBD2. The germline gives CDR1 SGHTS, CDR2 YDEGEE. The CDR3 has 16 residues. Unmatched junction bases numbered 5, after V lost 4 bases and J lost 1 base. CDR3 DNA sequence: TGTGCCAGCAGCCCTGGAGCGGGAGGGTCCTACAATGAGCAGTTCTTC. Translation gives CASSPGAGGSYNEQFF.

The chain employs TRBV7-2 and TRBJ1-4; tentative D call: TRBD1 (5 bases). Trimming shortened V by 4 bases and J by 8 bases, and 14 bases separated the two germline ends. The CDR3 is 14 amino acids. Germline CDR1 reads SGHTA; CDR2 reads FQGNSA. The CDR3: CASSYQGFGEKLFF. Here the CDR3 DNA reads TGTGCCAGCAGCTATCAGGGTTTTGGGGAAAAACTGTTTTTT.

The chain couples TRBV4-3 to TRBJ1-5; 9 bases are a match to TRBD1. The CDR3 contains 13 residues. The junction had 6 bases not matched to a gene; V was cut back by 4 bases and J by 11 bases. Germline loops: CDR1 LGHNA, CDR2 YSLEER. CDR3 in amino acids: CASSLGQGSAQHF. DNA for the CDR3: TGCGCCAGCAGCCTCGGACAGGGGTCAGCCCAGCATTTT.

The chain couples TRBV5-1 to TRBJ2-7; TRBD1 is a possible D gene (7 bases). Per the germline V gene, CDR1 is SGHRS and CDR2 is YFSETQ. This CDR3 is built from 15 residues. Trimming removed 1 base at V and 6 bases at J, with 17 bases between. The DNA for the CDR3 is TGCGCCAGCAGCTTGAGGCAGGGGGGCGGAGGCGAGCAGTACTTC. Encoded protein: CASSLRQGGGGEQYF.

J is TRBJ1-5 and V is TRBV18; possible D gene TRBD1, 5 bases. V was trimmed by 4 bases and J by 6 bases, leaving 10 bases between them. The CDR3 has 13 amino acids. Germline CDR1 is KGHSH and CDR2 is LQKENI. CDR3 region: CASSLGAFQPQHF. The DNA for the CDR3 is TGTGCCAGCTCACTAGGGGCTTTTCAGCCCCAGCATTTT.

The V call is TRBV18, the J call TRBJ1-3; no clear D gene. V was clipped by 2 bases and J by 3 bases, with 8 bases between them. This CDR3 spans 14 amino acids. Per the germline V gene, CDR1 is KGHSH and CDR2 is LQKENI. The CDR3 loop is CASSPSPDGNTIYF. The CDR3 nucleotides are TGTGCCAGCTCACCATCGCCAGATGGAAACACCATATATTTT.

The chain joins TRBV6-5 to TRBJ1-2, with 7 nucleotides matching TRBD1. After removal of 5 bases from V and 4 bases from J, the junction contained 4 bases not matched to a gene. Germline-derived CDR1 and CDR2 are MNHEY and SVGAGI. This CDR3 spans 13 amino acids. CDR3 residues: CASSDRVFYGYTF. The CDR3 DNA sequence: TGTGCCAGCAGTGACAGGGTCTTCTATGGCTACACCTTC.

This rearrangement joins TRBV27 to TRBJ2-1; 10 bases map to TRBD2. Germline assignment: CDR1 MNHEY and CDR2 SMNVEV (reference sequence). The CDR3 covers 17 residues. J gave up 3 bases and V 1 base, and 6 bases lay outside the gene matches. The CDR3 nucleotides are TGTGCCAGCAGTTTATTGCCTAGCGGGAGTTTCTACAATGAGCAGTTCTTC. As protein: CASSLLPSGSFYNEQFF.

This CDR3 reads CASSFSGQGASTGELFF. The CDR3 nucleotides are TGCGCCAGCAGCTTCTCCGGACAGGGGGCGTCCACCGGGGAGCTGTTTTTT. The chain joins TRBV5-1 to TRBJ2-2, with 11 bases that match TRBD1. CDR1 and CDR2 (germline): SGHRS, YFSETQ. J lost 4 bases, V lost 2 bases, and 7 bases had no gene match. This CDR3 has 17 amino acids.

The rearrangement uses TRBV5-1 and TRBJ1-3, with D maybe TRBD1 (5 bases). The CDR3 is made up of 15 amino acids. Germline V lookup: CDR1 SGHRS, CDR2 YFSETQ. With 4 bases removed from V and 0 bases from J, the gap between germline ends came to 11 bases. This CDR3 is CASSQHDSSGNTIYF. For the CDR3, the DNA is TGCGCCAGCAGCCAACACGACAGCTCTGGAAACACCATATATTTT.

V usage is TRBV5-1 and J usage is TRBJ1-6, with D perhaps matching TRBD1 (6 bases). This CDR3 comprises 16 residues. Trimming took 1 base from V and 10 from J, leaving 18 bases between them. Germline V gene lookup returns CDR1 SGHRS and CDR2 YFSETQ. The CDR3 sequence: CASSLTSGVKSSPLHF. For the CDR3, the DNA is TGCGCCAGCAGCTTGACGTCAGGGGTCAAGAGCTCACCCCTCCACTTT. Supplemented by reference TRBV5-1 and TRBJ1-6, the full variable domain reads KAGVTQTPRYLIKTRGQQVTLSCSPISGHRSVSWYQQTPGQGLQFLFEYFSETQRNKGNFPGRFSGRQFSNSRSEMNVSTLELGDSALYLCASSLTSGVKSSPLHFGNGTRLTVT.

The chain uses TRBV11-2 and TRBJ2-7; D perhaps matches TRBD2 (5 bases). Germline lookup yields CDR1 SGHAT and CDR2 FQNNGV. Trimming stripped 1 base from V and 0 bases from J, with 7 bases between. The CDR3 is 14 amino acids. Written as DNA, the CDR3 is TGTGCCAGCAGCTTAGTAGCGATCTCCTACGAGCAGTACTTC. Translated, it gives CASSLVAISYEQYF.

The chain joins TRBV27 to TRBJ2-7; D perhaps matches TRBD1 (6 bases). V was trimmed by 6 bases and J by 1 base, leaving 10 bases between them. Per germline, CDR1 MNHEY and CDR2 SMNVEV (reference sequence). The CDR3 spans 13 residues. For the CDR3, the DNA is TGTGCCAGCAGCCACGGACAGTCCTACGAGCAGTACTTC. This translates into CASSHGQSYEQYF.

The genes are TRBV9 and TRBJ1-1; D perhaps matches TRBD1 (5 bases). The germline gives CDR1 SGDLS, CDR2 YYNGEE. The CDR3 is 16 residues long. The V and J ends lost 0 bases and 0 bases respectively, with 12 bases between them. CDR3 in DNA: TGTGCCAGCAGCGTAGTGACGGGGGTGATGAACACTGAAGCTTTCTTT. Translating it yields CASSVVTGVMNTEAFF.

V and J are TRBV30 and TRBJ1-4, with D possibly TRBD1 on 6 matching bases. V gave up 1 base and J gave up 4 bases, with 13 bases separating them. This CDR3 comprises 15 residues. Germline-derived CDR1 and CDR2 are GTSNPN and SVGIG (reference sequence). CDR3: CAWSAGGANNEKLFF. Written as DNA, the CDR3 is TGTGCCTGGAGTGCCGGGGGGGCCAATAATGAAAAACTGTTTTTT.